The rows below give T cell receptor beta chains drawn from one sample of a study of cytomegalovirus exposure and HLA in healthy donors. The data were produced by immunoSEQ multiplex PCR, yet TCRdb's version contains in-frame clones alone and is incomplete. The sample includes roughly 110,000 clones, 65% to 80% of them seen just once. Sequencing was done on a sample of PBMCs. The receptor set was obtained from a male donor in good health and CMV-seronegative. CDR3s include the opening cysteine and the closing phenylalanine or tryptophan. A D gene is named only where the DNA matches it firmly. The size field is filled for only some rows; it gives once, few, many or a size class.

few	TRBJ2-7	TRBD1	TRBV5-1	CASSLGQGPIYEQYF	TGCGCCAGCAGCTTGGGACAGGGCCCCATTTACGAGCAGTACTTC
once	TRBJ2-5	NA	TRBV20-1	CSASSKETQYF	TGCAGTGCTAGTTCCAAAGAGACCCAGTACTTC
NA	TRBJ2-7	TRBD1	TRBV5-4	CASSLQGVDEQYF	TGTGCCAGCAGTTTACAGGGGGTTGACGAGCAGTACTTC
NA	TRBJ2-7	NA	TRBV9	CASSVSHRGVAGVTYEQYF	TGTGCCAGCAGCGTATCCCACAGGGGGGTAGCGGGAGTCACCTACGAGCAGTACTTC
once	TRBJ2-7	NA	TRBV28	CASSFRGLSYEQYF	TGTGCCAGCAGTTTTAGGGGACTTTCCTACGAGCAGTACTTC
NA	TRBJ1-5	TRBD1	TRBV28	CASSSGQGHQPQHF	TGTGCCAGCAGTTCCGGACAGGGCCATCAGCCCCAGCATTTT
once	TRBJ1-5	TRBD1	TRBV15	CATSRDTGGGQPQHF	TGTGCCACCAGCAGGGACACAGGGGGTGGTCAGCCCCAGCATTTT
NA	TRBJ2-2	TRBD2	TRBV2	CASTLAGNTGELFF	TGTGCCAGCACTTTAGCGGGAAACACCGGGGAGCTGTTTTTT
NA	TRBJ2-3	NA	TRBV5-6	CASSPGESTDTQYF	TGTGCCAGCAGCCCCGGAGAGAGCACAGATACGCAGTATTTT
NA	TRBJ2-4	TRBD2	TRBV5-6	CASSTKPGLAGVQYF	TGTGCCAGCAGCACCAAGCCGGGACTAGCGGGGGTTCAGTACTTC
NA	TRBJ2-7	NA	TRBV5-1	CASSLVPAGYSYEQYF	TGCGCCAGCAGCTTGGTTCCAGCGGGCTACTCCTACGAGCAGTACTTC
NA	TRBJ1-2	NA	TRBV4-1	CASSQPRRGLNGYTF	TGCGCCAGCAGCCAACCCCGTCGGGGTTTAAATGGCTACACCTTC
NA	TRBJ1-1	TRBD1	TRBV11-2	CASTPLTGGRGMNTEAFF	TGTGCCAGCACGCCTCTGACAGGGGGCAGAGGAATGAACACTGAAGCTTTCTTT
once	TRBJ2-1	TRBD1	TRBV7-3	CASSPARTGGNEQFF	TGTGCCAGCAGCCCCGCTAGGACAGGGGGCAATGAGCAGTTCTTC
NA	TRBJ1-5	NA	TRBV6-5	CASSPRYPDQPQHF	TGTGCCAGCAGTCCCCGGTACCCCGATCAGCCCCAGCATTTT
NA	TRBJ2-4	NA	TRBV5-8	CASRVAGKNIQYF	TGTGCCAGCAGAGTGGCGGGAAAAAACATTCAGTACTTC
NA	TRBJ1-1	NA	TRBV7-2	CASSLPPETNTEAFF	TGTGCCAGCAGCTTACCCCCAGAGACTAACACTGAAGCTTTCTTT
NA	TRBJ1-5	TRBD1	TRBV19	CASSIGTGDPLYSNQPQHF	TGTGCCAGTAGTATAGGGACAGGGGATCCTCTATATAGCAATCAGCCCCAGCATTTT
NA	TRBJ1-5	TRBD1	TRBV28	CASSLPGTGSPSNQPQHF	TGTGCCAGCAGTTTACCCGGGACAGGGTCCCCTAGCAATCAGCCCCAGCATTTT